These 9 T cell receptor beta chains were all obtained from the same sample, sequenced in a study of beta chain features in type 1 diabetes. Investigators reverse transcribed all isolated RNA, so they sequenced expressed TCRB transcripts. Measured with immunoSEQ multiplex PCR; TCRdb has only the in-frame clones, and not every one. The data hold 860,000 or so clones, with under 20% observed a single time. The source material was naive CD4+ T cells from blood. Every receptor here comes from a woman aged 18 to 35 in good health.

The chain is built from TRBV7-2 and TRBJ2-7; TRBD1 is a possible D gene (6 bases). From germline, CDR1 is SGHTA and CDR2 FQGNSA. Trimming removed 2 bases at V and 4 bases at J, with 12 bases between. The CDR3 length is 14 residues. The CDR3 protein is CASSLFTGRYEQYF. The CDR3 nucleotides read TGTGCCAGCAGCTTATTTACAGGGCGATACGAGCAGTACTTC.

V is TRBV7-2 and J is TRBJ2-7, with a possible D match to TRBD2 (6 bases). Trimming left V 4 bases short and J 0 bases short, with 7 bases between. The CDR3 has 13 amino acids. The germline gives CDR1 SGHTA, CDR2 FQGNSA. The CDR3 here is CASSWDSSYEQYF. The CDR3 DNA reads TGTGCCAGCAGCTGGGACTCCTCCTACGAGCAGTACTTC. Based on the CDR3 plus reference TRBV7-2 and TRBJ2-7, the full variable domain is GAGVSQSPSNKVTEKGKDVELRCDPISGHTALYWYRQSLGQGLEFLIYFQGNSAPDKSGLPSDRFSAERTGGSVSTLTIQRTQQEDSAVYLCASSWDSSYEQYFGPGTRLTVT.

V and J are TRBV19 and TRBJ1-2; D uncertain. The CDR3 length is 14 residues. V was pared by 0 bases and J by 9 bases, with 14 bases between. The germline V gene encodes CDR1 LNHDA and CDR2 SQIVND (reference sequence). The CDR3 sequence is CASSIDRGARSYTF. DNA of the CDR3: TGTGCCAGTAGTATAGATCGAGGCGCGAGAAGCTACACCTTC.

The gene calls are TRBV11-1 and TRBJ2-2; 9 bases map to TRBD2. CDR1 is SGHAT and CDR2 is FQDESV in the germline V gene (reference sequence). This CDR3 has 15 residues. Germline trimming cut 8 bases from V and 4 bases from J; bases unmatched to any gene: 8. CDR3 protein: CASGFLLAGTGELFF. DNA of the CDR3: TGTGCCAGCGGTTTCCTACTAGCGGGCACCGGGGAGCTGTTTTTT. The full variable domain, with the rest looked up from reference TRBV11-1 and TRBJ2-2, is EAEVAQSPRYKITEKSQAVAFWCDPISGHATLYWYRQILGQGPELLVQFQDESVVDDSQLPKDRFSAERLKGVDSTLKIQPAELGDSAMYLCASGFLLAGTGELFFGEGSRLTVL.

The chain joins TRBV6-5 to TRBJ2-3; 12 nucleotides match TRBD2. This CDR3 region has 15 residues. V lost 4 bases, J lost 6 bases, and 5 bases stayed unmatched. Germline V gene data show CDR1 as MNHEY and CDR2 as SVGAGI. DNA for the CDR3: TGTGCCAGCAGTTTCACGACTAGCGGGAGCGATACGCAGTATTTT. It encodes CASSFTTSGSDTQYF.

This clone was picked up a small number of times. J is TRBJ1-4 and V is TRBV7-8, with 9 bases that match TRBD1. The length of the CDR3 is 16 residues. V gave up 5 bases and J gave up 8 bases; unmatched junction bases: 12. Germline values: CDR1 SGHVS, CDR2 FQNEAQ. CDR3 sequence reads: CASSAKNRGQGEKLFF. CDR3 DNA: TGTGCCAGCAGCGCCAAAAACAGGGGGCAAGGAGAAAAACTGTTTTTT.

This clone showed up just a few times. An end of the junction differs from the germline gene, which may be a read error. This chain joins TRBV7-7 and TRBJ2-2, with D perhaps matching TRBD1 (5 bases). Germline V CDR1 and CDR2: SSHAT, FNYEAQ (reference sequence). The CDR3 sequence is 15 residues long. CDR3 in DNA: TGTGCTAGCACCTCCGCGACAGATAACACCGGGGAGCTGTTTTTT. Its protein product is CASTSATDNTGELFF.

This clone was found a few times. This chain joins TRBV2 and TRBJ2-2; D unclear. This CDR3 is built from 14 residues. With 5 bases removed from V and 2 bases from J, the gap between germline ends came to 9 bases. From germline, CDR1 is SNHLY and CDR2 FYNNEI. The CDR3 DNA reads TGTGCCAGCAGTTTAGAGAGTAACACCGGGGAGCTGTTTTTT. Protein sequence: CASSLESNTGELFF.

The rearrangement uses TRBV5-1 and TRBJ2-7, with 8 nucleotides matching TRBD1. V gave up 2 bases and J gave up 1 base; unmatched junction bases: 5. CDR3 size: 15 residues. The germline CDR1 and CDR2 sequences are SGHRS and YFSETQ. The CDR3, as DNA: TGCGCCAGCAGCTTTGGCAGGGGGCCATCCTACGAGCAGTACTTC. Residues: CASSFGRGPSYEQYF.